These 31 T cell receptor beta chains originate from one sample sequenced in a study of cytomegalovirus exposure and HLA in healthy donors (dated by TCRdb to about 2017). The receptor library was made with the immunoSEQ multiplex PCR assay. The multiplex PCR relied on a mix of 60 forward primers for TCR Vbeta segments and 13 reverse primers for TCR Jbeta segments. This is the immuneACCESS table as TCRdb keeps it, with only in-frame sequences that have V and J called. A part of the clones is gone; compared with another copy, unresolved V genes explain less than half, and the rest is unexplained. The sample has about 100,000 clones on record, approximately 80% of them singletons. The top ten hold about 4.3% of the sample. The source material was PBMCs. The receptors originated from a male donor in good health and CMV-seronegative.

Only one count was recorded for this clone. The chain carries TRBV18 and TRBJ1-3; D is unclear. Germline V CDR1 and CDR2: KGHSH, LQKENI. The ends were cut back, 6 bases at V and 0 bases at J, with 12 bases in the middle. CDR3 size: 15 residues. For the CDR3, the DNA is TGTGCCAGCTCTCCCCCGGTCGGCTCTGGAAACACCATATATTTT. It translates to CASSPPVGSGNTIYF.

This sequence joins TRBV10-1 and TRBJ2-2, with 7 bases lining up with TRBD2. Losses at the gene ends were 5 bases for V and 5 bases for J; bases not matched to a gene: 11. CDR1 is WNHNN, CDR2 SYGVQD, per germline (reference sequence). CDR3 length equals 16 residues. The CDR3: CASSPRLAGRTGELFF. In nucleotides, the CDR3 is TGCGCCAGCAGTCCCCGACTAGCCGGGCGTACCGGGGAGCTGTTTTTT.

By frequency in the sample, this clone is medium-sized. The rearrangement links TRBV6-1 to TRBJ1-4; D unclear. The CDR3 is 15 residues long. V was clipped by 1 base and J by 5 bases, with 11 bases between them. The germline V gene encodes CDR1 MNHNS and CDR2 SASEGT. The CDR3 nucleotides are TGTGCCAGCAGTGAAGTGGGCACAAGAAATGAAAAACTGTTTTTT. Translating it yields CASSEVGTRNEKLFF.

The chain has TRBV18 and TRBJ2-7; possibly TRBD2 for D (5 bases). This CDR3 region has 12 residues. V gave up 2 bases and J gave up 6 bases, with 8 bases separating them. The germline CDR1 and CDR2 sequences are KGHSH and LQKENI. For the CDR3, the DNA is TGTGCCAGCTCACCAGGGAGCGGCGAGCAGTACTTC. It translates to CASSPGSGEQYF.

Here the CDR3 DNA reads TGTGCCTGGAGCGGGGGGGCCACTGAAGCTTTCTTT. Its translation: CAWSGGATEAFF. This chain uses TRBV30 with TRBJ1-1, with D tentatively TRBD1 (6 bases). This CDR3 has 12 amino acids. Germline CDR1 GTSNPN, CDR2 SVGIG (reference sequence). Trimming pared 3 bases from V and 4 bases from J, leaving 9 bases between. The complete variable domain, with remaining parts taken from reference TRBV30 and TRBJ1-1, reads SQTIHQWPATLVQPVGSPLSLECTVEGTSNPNLYWYRQAAGRGLQLLFYSVGIGQISSEVPQNLSASRPQDRQFILSSKKLLLSDSGFYLCAWSGGATEAFFGQGTRLTVV.

The V gene is TRBV14, the J gene TRBJ1-1; the D gene is possibly TRBD1 (5 bases). The CDR3 sequence is 16 residues long. V was shortened by 0 bases and J by 2 bases, with 13 bases between the two germline ends. The germline V gene has CDR1 SGHDN and CDR2 FVKESK. CDR3 coding DNA: TGTGCCAGCAGCCAAGAATACGCGACAGCCAACACTGAAGCTTTCTTT. Translated, it gives CASSQEYATANTEAFF.

V gene TRBV27 combines with J gene TRBJ2-6, with 7 bases lining up with TRBD1. Losses at the gene ends were 5 bases for V and 4 bases for J; bases not matched to a gene: 8. Germline assignment: CDR1 MNHEY and CDR2 SMNVEV (reference sequence). The CDR3 totals 16 residues. The CDR3 nucleotides are TGTGCCAGCAGTGTTCGACAGGGCGGAGGGGCCAACGTCCTGACTTTC. Its protein is CASSVRQGGGANVLTF.

The V gene is TRBV9, the J gene TRBJ1-5; 9 bases match TRBD1. V lost 4 bases, J lost 7 bases, and 9 bases stayed unmatched. CDR1 is SGDLS, CDR2 YYNGEE, per germline. The CDR3 is made up of 15 amino acids. The CDR3 protein is CASSPRTGVGQPQHF. CDR3 sequence (DNA): TGTGCCAGCAGCCCTCGGACAGGGGTTGGACAGCCCCAGCATTTT.

In regard to this clone: Different DNA sequences within this sample yield the same CDR3. The CDR3, as DNA: TGCGCCAGCAGCCCAGCGGGGAGCTCCTACAATGAGCAGTTCTTC. Protein sequence: CASSPAGSSYNEQFF. V is TRBV5-1 and J is TRBJ2-1; 7 positions agree with TRBD2. The germline V gene encodes CDR1 SGHRS and CDR2 YFSETQ. The CDR3 is 15 residues long. Trimming at V came to 4 bases and at J to 0 bases, leaving 4 bases not matched to a gene.

This chain uses TRBV27 with TRBJ2-2, with a possible D match to TRBD1 (6 bases). Germline V gene data show CDR1 as MNHEY and CDR2 as SMNVEV (reference sequence). V shed 4 bases and J shed 7 bases, with 10 bases lying between them. This CDR3 is built from 13 residues. The CDR3 bases are TGTGCCAGCAGTTACAGGGAGCTCGGGGAGCTGTTTTTT. Protein product: CASSYRELGELFF.

This clone was observed a few times. The gene calls are TRBV6-5 and TRBJ1-5, with a possible D match to TRBD1 (5 bases). CDR3 length: 15 amino acids. The V end lost 7 bases, the J end lost 2 bases, and 15 bases lay between the germline ends. Looked up from germline, CDR1 is MNHEY and CDR2 is SVGAGI. The CDR3 nucleotides read TGTGCCAGCACCCTACGACCGGGGGGCAATCAGCCCCAGCATTTT. Its protein is CASTLRPGGNQPQHF.

This sequence joins TRBV2 and TRBJ2-7; tentative D call: TRBD2 (6 bases). The V gene lost 6 bases and the J gene lost 3 bases, with 18 bases spanning the gap. Looked up from germline, CDR1 is SNHLY and CDR2 is FYNNEI. The CDR3 extends over 15 amino acids. This chain's CDR3 is CASRDRLGVNYEQYF. In nucleotides, the CDR3 is TGTGCCAGCAGAGACAGACTAGGGGTAAACTACGAGCAGTACTTC.

This clone appeared a few times. The CDR3 DNA reads as TGTGCCAGCAGCTTCTCGGGACAGGGGGCAAAGACCGGGGAGCTGTTTTTT. It translates to CASSFSGQGAKTGELFF. This chain joins TRBV7-2 and TRBJ2-2; 12 bases match TRBD1. The V and J ends lost 3 bases and 5 bases, in that order; junction bases with no gene match: 7. CDR1 is SGHTA and CDR2 is FQGNSA in the germline V gene. This CDR3 contains 17 residues. The entire variable domain, with the rest obtained from reference TRBV7-2 and TRBJ2-2, is as follows: GAGVSQSPSNKVTEKGKDVELRCDPISGHTALYWYRQSLGQGLEFLIYFQGNSAPDKSGLPSDRFSAERTGGSVSTLTIQRTQQEDSAVYLCASSFSGQGAKTGELFFGEGSRLTVL.

The gene calls are TRBV9 and TRBJ1-5, with 9 bases identical to TRBD1. V lost 3 bases, J lost 6 bases, and 7 bases stayed unmatched. CDR1 is SGDLS and CDR2 is YYNGEE in the germline V gene. The length of the CDR3 is 15 residues. Here the CDR3 reads CASSATGTGTQPQHF. The CDR3 DNA reads as TGTGCCAGCAGCGCAACCGGGACAGGGACTCAGCCCCAGCATTTT.

V usage is TRBV4-1 and J usage is TRBJ2-7; TRBD1 is a possible D gene (5 bases). Germline CDR1 reads MGHRA; CDR2 reads YSYEKL. There are 14 residues in the CDR3. V lost 3 bases, J lost 3 bases, and 12 bases lay in between. Here the CDR3 reads CASSHTPDNYEQYF. For the CDR3, the DNA is TGCGCCAGCAGCCATACCCCGGACAACTACGAGCAGTACTTC.

The chain has TRBV5-1 and TRBJ2-5; TRBD1 might be the D (6 bases). The CDR3 consists of 15 residues. The V and J ends lost 2 bases and 4 bases respectively, with 15 bases between them. Germline V gene sequence: CDR1 SGHRS, CDR2 YFSETQ. CDR3 coding DNA: TGCGCCAGCAGCTTCGGGACAATCGGCCGAGAGACCCAGTACTTC. Protein sequence: CASSFGTIGRETQYF.

This clone has only one observation. V is TRBV6-5 and J is TRBJ2-7, with TRBD1 matching over 9 bases. The CDR3 has 15 residues. V shed 5 bases, J shed 4 bases, and the junction held 9 bases outside the gene matches. The germline gives CDR1 MNHEY, CDR2 SVGAGI. For the CDR3, the DNA is TGTGCCAGCAGTGGTCCGGGACAGGGAGGGTACGAGCAGTACTTC. Protein product: CASSGPGQGGYEQYF.

This chain links TRBV27 with TRBJ2-1; D might be TRBD2 (6 bases). V was clipped by 6 bases and J by 6 bases, with 18 bases between them. The germline V gene encodes CDR1 MNHEY and CDR2 SMNVEV (reference sequence). This CDR3 has 15 amino acids. The DNA of the CDR3 is TGTGCCAGCAGCCCCCATTGGGGGGTTACCAATGAGCAGTTCTTC. Amino acids: CASSPHWGVTNEQFF.

V and J are TRBV5-4 and TRBJ2-7; D remains ambiguous. Germline V gene lookup returns CDR1 SGHNT and CDR2 YYREEE (reference sequence). This CDR3 spans 16 amino acids. The V and J ends lost 4 bases and 3 bases respectively, with 20 bases between them. The CDR3 loop is CASSRPSSKAVYEQYF. DNA of the CDR3: TGTGCCAGCAGCCGCCCCAGTTCCAAGGCGGTCTACGAGCAGTACTTC.

The rearrangement links TRBV14 to TRBJ1-2; 7 nucleotides match TRBD1. In germline, CDR1 is SGHDN, CDR2 FVKESK. The CDR3 covers 13 residues. Germline trimming cut 4 bases from V and 8 bases from J; bases unmatched to any gene: 7. The CDR3 sequence: CASSLTGVGGYTF. DNA for the CDR3: TGTGCCAGCAGCCTTACAGGGGTAGGCGGCTACACCTTC.

A few counts support this clone. This chain uses TRBV2 with TRBJ1-5; D not resolved. V was shortened by 0 bases and J by 1 base, with 13 bases between the two germline ends. Germline CDR1 reads SNHLY; CDR2 reads FYNNEI. The length of the CDR3 is 17 residues. The CDR3 DNA sequence: TGTGCCAGCAGTGAAGCTTTTGGGGAGCTAAGCAATCAGCCCCAGCATTTT. As protein: CASSEAFGELSNQPQHF.

The J gene is TRBJ1-5, the V gene TRBV19; no reliable D call. From germline, CDR1 is LNHDA and CDR2 SQIVND (reference sequence). Deletions cut 3 bases from V and 0 bases from J, with 18 bases between. CDR3 length: 18 residues. CDR3 in amino acids: CASSIDREGRDSNQPQHF. The CDR3 DNA follows: TGTGCCAGTAGTATCGATAGGGAGGGTCGGGATAGCAATCAGCCCCAGCATTTT.

The chain joins TRBV7-9 to TRBJ2-1; 11 bases line up with TRBD2. From germline, CDR1 is SEHNR and CDR2 FQNEAQ (reference sequence). After removal of 0 bases from V and 7 bases from J, the junction contained 5 bases not matched to a gene. The CDR3 is 16 amino acids. The CDR3 protein is CASSLADLAGGNEQFF. DNA of the CDR3: TGTGCCAGCAGCTTAGCGGACCTAGCGGGAGGTAATGAGCAGTTCTTC.

The V gene is TRBV10-3, the J gene TRBJ2-7; possible D gene TRBD1, 6 bases. Between the trimmed V and J ends, which lost 6 bases and 5 bases, there was a span of 23 bases. The length of the CDR3 is 16 residues. The V gene's germline CDR1 is ENHRY and CDR2 SYGVKD. As DNA, the CDR3 is TGTGCCATCAGCAGAAAACAAAACAGGGAAGCCCACGAGCAGTACTTC. Its translation is CAISRKQNREAHEQYF.

V gene TRBV18 combines with J gene TRBJ2-1; the match to TRBD2 covers 9 bases. CDR1 KGHSH and CDR2 LQKENI come from the germline V gene. The CDR3 loop spans 16 amino acids. With 3 bases clipped from V and 5 bases from J, the junction kept 8 bases outside the gene matches. CDR3 DNA: TGTGCCAGCTCACCTCCCGGGACTAGCAGAAACAATGAGCAGTTCTTC. This sequence encodes CASSPPGTSRNNEQFF.

This clone was detected a few times. The V and J genes are TRBV5-1 and TRBJ2-1; a weak D match, TRBD2 (6 bases). From germline, CDR1 is SGHRS and CDR2 YFSETQ. CDR3 length: 14 residues. V was cut by 4 bases and J by 3 bases, with 11 bases left in between. The DNA of the CDR3 is TGCGCCAGCAGCCCCCGGACTATCTACAATGAGCAGTTCTTC. Amino acids: CASSPRTIYNEQFF.

V gene TRBV6-6 combines with J gene TRBJ1-1; D not certain. V was cut by 8 bases and J by 11 bases, with 12 bases left in between. The CDR3 is 10 amino acids. The germline gives CDR1 MNHNY, CDR2 SVGAGI (reference sequence). CDR3 nucleotides: TGTGCCAGCTCCTCTATCGGGGCTTTCTTT. It translates to CASSSIGAFF.

The chain is built from TRBV2 and TRBJ2-2; TRBD2 is a possible D gene (5 bases). With 6 bases removed from V and 5 bases from J, the gap between germline ends came to 10 bases. The CDR3 runs to 13 residues. CDR1 is SNHLY, CDR2 FYNNEI, per germline. CDR3 amino acids: CASRGSGTGELFF. The CDR3 DNA sequence: TGTGCCAGCAGAGGGAGCGGAACCGGGGAGCTGTTTTTT.

V gene TRBV4-1 combines with J gene TRBJ1-3, with 7 bases aligning to TRBD1. The CDR3 has 15 amino acids. Losses at the gene ends were 1 base for V and 3 bases for J; bases not matched to a gene: 3. From germline, CDR1 is MGHRA and CDR2 YSYEKL. CDR3 residues: CASSQGQGGGNTIYF. CDR3 nucleotides: TGCGCCAGCAGCCAAGGACAGGGAGGTGGAAACACCATATATTTT.

This chain joins TRBV15 and TRBJ2-7, with D possibly matching TRBD2 (6 bases). This CDR3 is built from 14 residues. The germline V gene encodes CDR1 LNHNV and CDR2 YYDKDF (reference sequence). V was cut by 1 base and J by 0 bases, with 7 bases left in between. The CDR3 region is CATSRGGNSYEQYF. The CDR3 DNA follows: TGTGCCACCAGCAGAGGCGGGAACTCCTACGAGCAGTACTTC. The full variable domain, in which reference TRBV15 and TRBJ2-7 provide the parts outside the CDR3, is DAMVIQNPRYQVTQFGKPVTLSCSQTLNHNVMYWYQQKSSQAPKLLFHYYDKDFNNEADTPDNFQSRRPNTSFCFLDIRSPGLGDTAMYLCATSRGGNSYEQYFGPGTRLTVT.

The J gene is TRBJ1-2, the V gene TRBV6-6, with 10 bases that match TRBD1. The CDR3 is made up of 14 amino acids. The V and J ends lost 6 bases and 8 bases, in that order; junction bases with no gene match: 9. Looked up from germline, CDR1 is MNHNY and CDR2 is SVGAGI (reference sequence). CDR3 protein: CASRGTGVRGGYTF. In DNA, the CDR3 is TGTGCCAGCAGGGGGACAGGGGTGCGTGGGGGCTACACCTTC.